Given below is one TCR beta chain in context. What it recognizes is unknown. Sequencing used immunoSEQ multiplex PCR; TCRdb keeps in-frame clones, though not all of them. This table holds about 340,000 clones, less than 75% found once. CD45RA+ naive and CD45RA-negative memory subsets were separated from CD4+ cells. The germline V and J ends were trimmed by 6 bases and 6 bases, with 14 bases remaining between them. Germline V lookup: CDR1 KGHSH, CDR2 LQKENI. The CDR3 runs 14 residues. The entry originates in a study of shared clonotypes between healthy human individuals. Study observations and caveats: Sequencing depth was predicted to influence how clonotypes are shared among donors. Compared with memory subsets, naive subsets generally had larger estimated richness. Across several donors, naive CD4 shared around 5.1%, naive CD8 over 3%, memory CD4 2% to 2.5%, memory CD8 over 0.3%.

V is TRBV18 and J is TRBJ1-4; a possible D gene is TRBD1 (6 bases). This TCR was sampled from a man between 25 and 39 years old in good health. The sequencing input was memory CD4+ T cells sorted from blood. Subset noted: CD45RA-negative fraction. CDR3: CASSATGGDEKLFF. In DNA, the CDR3 is TGTGCCAGCTCGGCGACAGGTGGGGATGAAAAACTGTTTTTT.